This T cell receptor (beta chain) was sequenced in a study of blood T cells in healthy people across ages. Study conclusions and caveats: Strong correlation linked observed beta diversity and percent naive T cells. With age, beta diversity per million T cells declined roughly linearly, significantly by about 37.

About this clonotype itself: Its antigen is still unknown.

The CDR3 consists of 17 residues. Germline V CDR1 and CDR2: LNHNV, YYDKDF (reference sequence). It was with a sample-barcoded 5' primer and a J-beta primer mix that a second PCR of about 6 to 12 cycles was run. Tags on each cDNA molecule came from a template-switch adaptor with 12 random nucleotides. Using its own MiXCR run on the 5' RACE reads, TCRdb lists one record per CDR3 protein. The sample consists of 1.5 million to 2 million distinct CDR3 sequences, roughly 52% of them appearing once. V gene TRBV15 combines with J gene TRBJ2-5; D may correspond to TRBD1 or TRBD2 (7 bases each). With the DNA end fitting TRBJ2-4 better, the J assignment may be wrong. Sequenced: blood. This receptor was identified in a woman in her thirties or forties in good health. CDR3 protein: CATSRLNAGGVKNIQYF. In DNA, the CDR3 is TGTGCCACCAGCAGACTAAACGCAGGGGGGGTCAAAAACATTCAGTACTTC.